What follows are 8 T cell receptor beta chains derived from one specimen sequenced in a study of blood T cell repertoires in COVID-19. Generated by immunoSEQ multiplex PCR, the TCRdb table keeps only in-frame clones and is missing some. In the table there are some 270,000 clones, about four fifths of which are singletons. The sample was peripheral blood. These receptors originate from a person aged 70 to 85 with COVID-19, enrolled during active disease.

The genes are TRBV7-2 and TRBJ2-3; the match to TRBD2 covers 9 bases. This CDR3 is 16 amino acids long. With V trimmed by 1 base and J by 2 bases, 4 bases remained unmatched. Germline V gene lookup returns CDR1 SGHTA and CDR2 FQGNSA. CDR3 loop: CASSLDRGRATDTQYF. The DNA of the CDR3 is TGTGCCAGCAGCTTAGACCGCGGGAGGGCCACAGATACGCAGTATTTT.

The chain carries TRBV30 and TRBJ2-3; 9 nucleotides agree with TRBD1. The CDR3 is made up of 11 amino acids. Germline V gene sequence: CDR1 GTSNPN, CDR2 SVGIG (reference sequence). Trimming at V came to 3 bases and at J to 14 bases, leaving 6 bases not matched to a gene. The CDR3 nucleotides are TGTGCCTGGAGCACCGGGACAGGGAGGTATTTT. Translating it yields CAWSTGTGRYF.

The rearrangement uses TRBV5-4 and TRBJ2-7, with D possibly being TRBD1 (6 bases). V dropped 3 bases and J dropped 2 bases, with 15 bases sitting between them. The germline CDR1 and CDR2 sequences are SGHNT and YYREEE (reference sequence). This CDR3 is built from 15 residues. CDR3 nucleotide sequence: TGTGCCAGCAGCTCACCACAGGGATCAGCCTACGAGCAGTACTTC. Protein product: CASSSPQGSAYEQYF.

The chain carries TRBV10-3 and TRBJ2-5; 14 nucleotides align to TRBD2. This CDR3 comprises 15 residues. The trim removed 6 bases at V and 2 bases at J, leaving 2 bases unmatched. In germline, CDR1 is ENHRY, CDR2 SYGVKD. The CDR3 loop is CAIRGLAGGQETQYF. The CDR3 nucleotides are TGTGCCATCAGAGGACTAGCGGGGGGACAAGAGACCCAGTACTTC.

This clone was seen only once. V gene TRBV7-9 combines with J gene TRBJ2-5; D may be TRBD2 (5 bases). Germline CDR1 SEHNR, CDR2 FQNEAQ (reference sequence). The germline V and J ends were trimmed by 5 bases and 5 bases, with 6 bases remaining between them. The CDR3 is made up of 11 amino acids. Here the CDR3 DNA reads TGTGCCAGCAGCGGCGGGGAGACCCAGTACTTC. Amino acid sequence: CASSGGETQYF.

A single count supports this clone. The V and J genes are TRBV28 and TRBJ2-5, with TRBD2 matching over 10 bases. The V segment lost 4 bases and the J segment 3 bases; nucleotides outside the gene matches: 5. CDR1 and CDR2 (germline): MDHEN, SYDVKM. The CDR3 runs 15 residues. CDR3 sequence (DNA): TGTGCCAGCAGTTGGATGCTAGCGGGAGAAGAGACCCAGTACTTC. This translates into CASSWMLAGEETQYF.

The chain joins TRBV28 to TRBJ1-5; unclear D gene. Per germline, CDR1 MDHEN and CDR2 SYDVKM. This CDR3 contains 14 residues. V lost 3 bases and J 4 bases, leaving 10 bases between the germline ends. In nucleotides, the CDR3 is TGTGCCAGCAGTTTTTACTCGGGAAATCAGCCCCAGCATTTT. Its translation: CASSFYSGNQPQHF.

This sequence joins TRBV5-1 and TRBJ1-3, with a tentative D call TRBD1 (6 bases). The CDR3 has 15 residues. Per germline, CDR1 SGHRS and CDR2 YFSETQ. V was pared by 5 bases and J by 0 bases, with 12 bases between. The CDR3 DNA reads as TGCGCCAGCAGACAGACAGGCTCCTCTGGAAACACCATATATTTT. It translates to CASRQTGSSGNTIYF.